This record looks at one T cell receptor beta chain sequence and its context. Its specificity is not known. In the same sample, other DNA sequences code for this CDR3. The data were obtained in a study of cytomegalovirus exposure and HLA in healthy donors. Overall study findings and caveats: One later analysis reportedly identified an Asian-associated ancestry cluster that showed fewer N-insertions than the approximately 710-donor mean. Some V segments, including TRBV6-2 and TRBV6-3, were excluded as indistinguishable.

This CDR3 comprises 12 residues. The germline V gene has CDR1 SGHNT and CDR2 YENEEA. V lost 1 base and J lost 3, with 4 bases in between. The PCR ran on 60 Vbeta and 13 Jbeta primers. Sequenced by immunoSEQ multiplex PCR; TCRdb stores in-frame clones only, minus some. Its clone listing holds 55,000 to 65,000 clones. Sequenced input: PBMCs. The TCR comes from a woman younger than 30 in good health and CMV-seronegative. The chain employs TRBV11-3 and TRBJ2-7; D not certain. The CDR3 nucleotides read TGTGCCAGCAGCTTAGTCAGCTACGAGCAGTACTTC. Its translation: CASSLVSYEQYF.